Described below is a single T cell receptor (beta chain) sequence and its context. Its antigen is not identified. This sample is part of a study of PD-L1 blockade in urothelial cancer. The wider study: Blood was subjected to analysis at 3 weeks (second dose) and 6 weeks following treatment start.

Clones were sequenced by immunoSEQ multiplex PCR, and TCRdb holds only the in-frame ones, with some missing. This table has just under 50,000 clones, roughly four fifths appearing once. Study conclusions and caveats: Lower pretreatment blood TCR clonality, under the median, predicted better survival, researchers reported.

Time point defined: pretreatment peripheral blood. This sequence was found in a man aged 65 to 85 with urothelial cancer. The sequences come from PBMCs, collected around atezolizumab (anti-PD-L1) treatment.

The CDR3 DNA is TGTGCCATCATGAGGGACAGGGGCGGGTCCTACGAGCAGTACTTC. Translation: CAIMRDRGGSYEQYF. This chain uses TRBV10-3 with TRBJ2-7; the match to TRBD1 covers 10 bases. The V gene's germline CDR1 is ENHRY and CDR2 SYGVKD. The CDR3 contains 15 residues. The junction had 7 bases not matched to a gene; V was cut back by 7 bases and J by 1 base.